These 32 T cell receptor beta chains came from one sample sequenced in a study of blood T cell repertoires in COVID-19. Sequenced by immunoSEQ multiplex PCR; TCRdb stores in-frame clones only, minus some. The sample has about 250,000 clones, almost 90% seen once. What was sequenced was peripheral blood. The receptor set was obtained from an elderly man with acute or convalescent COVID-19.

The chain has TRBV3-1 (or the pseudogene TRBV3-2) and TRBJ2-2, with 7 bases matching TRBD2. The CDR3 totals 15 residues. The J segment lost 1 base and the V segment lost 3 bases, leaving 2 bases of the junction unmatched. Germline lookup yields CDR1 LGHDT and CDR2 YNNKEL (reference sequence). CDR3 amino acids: CASSHLAGNTGELFF. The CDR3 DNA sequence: TGTGCCAGCAGCCATTTAGCGGGGAACACCGGGGAGCTGTTTTTT.

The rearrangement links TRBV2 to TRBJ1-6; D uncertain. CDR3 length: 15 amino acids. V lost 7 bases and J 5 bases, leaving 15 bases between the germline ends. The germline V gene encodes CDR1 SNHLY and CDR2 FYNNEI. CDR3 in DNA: TGTGCCAGCACCGCCGAATTCGGGAATAATTCACCCCTCCACTTT. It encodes CASTAEFGNNSPLHF. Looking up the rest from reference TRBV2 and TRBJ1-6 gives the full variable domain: EPEVTQTPSHQVTQMGQEVILRCVPISNHLYFYWYRQILGQKVEFLVSFYNNEISEKSEIFDDQFSVERPDGSNFTLKIRSTKLEDSAMYFCASTAEFGNNSPLHFGNGTRLTVT.

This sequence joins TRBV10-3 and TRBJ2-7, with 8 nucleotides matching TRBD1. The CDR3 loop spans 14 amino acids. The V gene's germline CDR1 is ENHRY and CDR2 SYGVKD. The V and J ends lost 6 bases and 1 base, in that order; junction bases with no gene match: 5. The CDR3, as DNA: TGTGCCATCAGGGACAGGGTAGCATCCTACGAGCAGTACTTC. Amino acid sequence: CAIRDRVASYEQYF.

The CDR3 DNA reads as TGTGCCAGCTCACAATTAGCGGGAGTAATGTCCGGGGAGCTGTTTTTT. This codes for CASSQLAGVMSGELFF. The rearrangement joins TRBV18 to TRBJ2-2; 9 positions agree with TRBD2. Losses at the gene ends were 4 bases for V and 6 bases for J; bases not matched to a gene: 9. Germline V gives CDR1 KGHSH, CDR2 LQKENI. CDR3 length: 16 amino acids.

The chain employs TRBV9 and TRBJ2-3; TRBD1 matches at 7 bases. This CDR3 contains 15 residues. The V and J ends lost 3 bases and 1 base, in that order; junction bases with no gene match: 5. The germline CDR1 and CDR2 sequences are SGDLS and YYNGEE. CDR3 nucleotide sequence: TGTGCCAGCAGCGCGACAGGGAAACGCACAGATACGCAGTATTTT. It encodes CASSATGKRTDTQYF.

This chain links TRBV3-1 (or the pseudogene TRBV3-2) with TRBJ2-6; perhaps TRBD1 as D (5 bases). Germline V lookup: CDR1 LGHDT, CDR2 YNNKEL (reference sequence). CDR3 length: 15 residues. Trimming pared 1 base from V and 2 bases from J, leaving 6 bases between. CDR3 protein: CASSQGRAGANVLTF. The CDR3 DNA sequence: TGTGCCAGCAGCCAAGGCAGGGCTGGGGCCAACGTCCTGACTTTC.

CDR3 sequence reads: CASSLPGQAVNQPQHF. The CDR3 DNA follows: TGTGCCAGTAGTTTACCGGGACAGGCAGTCAATCAGCCCCAGCATTTT. The gene calls are TRBV19 and TRBJ1-5, with TRBD1 matching over 8 bases. This CDR3 has 16 residues. Germline values: CDR1 LNHDA, CDR2 SQIVND (reference sequence). Losses at the gene ends were 5 bases for V and 3 bases for J; bases not matched to a gene: 9.

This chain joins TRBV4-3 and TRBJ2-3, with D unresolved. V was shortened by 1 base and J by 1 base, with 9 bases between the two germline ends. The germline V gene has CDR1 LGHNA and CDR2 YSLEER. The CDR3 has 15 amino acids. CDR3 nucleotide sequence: TGCGCCAGCAGCCAAGGAAGAGGTGGCACAGATACGCAGTATTTT. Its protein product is CASSQGRGGTDTQYF.

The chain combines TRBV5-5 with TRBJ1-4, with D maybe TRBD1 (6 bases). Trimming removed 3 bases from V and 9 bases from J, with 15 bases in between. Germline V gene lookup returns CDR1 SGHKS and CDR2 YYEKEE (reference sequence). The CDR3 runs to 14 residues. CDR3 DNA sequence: TGTGCCAGCAGCTGGACAGCCCCAAGTCAAAAACTGTTTTTT. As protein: CASSWTAPSQKLFF.

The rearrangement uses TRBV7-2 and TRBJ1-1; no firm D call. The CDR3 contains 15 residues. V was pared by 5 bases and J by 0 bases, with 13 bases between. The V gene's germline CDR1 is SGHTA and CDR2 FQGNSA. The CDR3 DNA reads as TGTGCCAGCAGCCCAACCGGGAGCCTGAACACTGAAGCTTTCTTT. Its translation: CASSPTGSLNTEAFF.

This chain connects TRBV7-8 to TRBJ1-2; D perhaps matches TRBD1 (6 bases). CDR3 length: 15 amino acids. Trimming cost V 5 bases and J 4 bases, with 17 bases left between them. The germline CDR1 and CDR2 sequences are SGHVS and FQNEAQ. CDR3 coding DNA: TGTGCCAGCAGCAAAAGAGGGGGGGCGGCCTATGGCTACACCTTC. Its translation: CASSKRGGAAYGYTF.

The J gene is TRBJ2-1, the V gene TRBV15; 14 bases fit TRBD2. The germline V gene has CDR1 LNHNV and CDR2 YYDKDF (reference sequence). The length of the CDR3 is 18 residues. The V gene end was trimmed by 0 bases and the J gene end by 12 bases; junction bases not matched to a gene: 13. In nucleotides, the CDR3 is TGTGCCACCAGCAGAGACGAAAGACTAGCGGGAGGGGTGGTTGGGCAGTTCTTC. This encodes CATSRDERLAGGVVGQFF.

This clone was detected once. DNA for the CDR3: TGTGCCAGCAAGGCGGCTAGCGGGACAGATACGCAGTATTTT. It codes for CASKAASGTDTQYF. V is TRBV28 and J is TRBJ2-3; TRBD2 aligns across 8 bases. The CDR3 contains 14 residues. Germline trimming cut 7 bases from V and 3 bases from J; bases unmatched to any gene: 6. CDR1 is MDHEN, CDR2 SYDVKM, per germline.

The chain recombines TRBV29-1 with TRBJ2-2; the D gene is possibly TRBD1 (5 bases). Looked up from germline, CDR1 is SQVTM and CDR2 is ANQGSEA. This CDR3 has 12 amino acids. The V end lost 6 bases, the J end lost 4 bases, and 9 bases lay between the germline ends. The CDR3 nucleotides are TGCAGCGTAGACCAGGGCACCGGGGAGCTGTTTTTT. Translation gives CSVDQGTGELFF.

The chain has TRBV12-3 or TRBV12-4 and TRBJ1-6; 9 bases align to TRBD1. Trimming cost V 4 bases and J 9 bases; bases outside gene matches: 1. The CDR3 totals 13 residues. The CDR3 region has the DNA TGTGCCAGCAGTTCGACAGGGGGTTCACCCCTCCACTTT. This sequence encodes CASSSTGGSPLHF.

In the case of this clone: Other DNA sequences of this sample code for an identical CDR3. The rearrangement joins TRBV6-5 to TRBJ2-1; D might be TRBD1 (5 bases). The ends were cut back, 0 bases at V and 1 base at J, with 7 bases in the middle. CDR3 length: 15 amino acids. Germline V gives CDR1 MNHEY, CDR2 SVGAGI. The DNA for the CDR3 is TGTGCCAGCAGTTACTCGCAGGGTTCCTACAATGAGCAGTTCTTC. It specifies CASSYSQGSYNEQFF.

This chain's CDR3 is CASSNPSGRSETQYF. The DNA for the CDR3 is TGCGCCAGCAGTAACCCCAGCGGGAGATCAGAGACCCAGTACTTC. The chain uses TRBV5-1 and TRBJ2-5; 8 nucleotides match TRBD2. V trimming: 5 bases; J trimming: 4 bases; junction bases outside the gene matches: 10. Germline assignment: CDR1 SGHRS and CDR2 YFSETQ. CDR3 size: 15 residues. The full variable domain, with the rest looked up from reference TRBV5-1 and TRBJ2-5, is KAGVTQTPRYLIKTRGQQVTLSCSPISGHRSVSWYQQTPGQGLQFLFEYFSETQRNKGNFPGRFSGRQFSNSRSEMNVSTLELGDSALYLCASSNPSGRSETQYFGPGTRLLVL.

The DNA of the CDR3 is TGTGCCAGCAGCCTAGGTGGACTTCCCAATCAGCCCCAGCATTTT. Encoded protein: CASSLGGLPNQPQHF. The rearrangement joins TRBV7-9 to TRBJ1-5; D not certain. The CDR3 sequence is 15 residues long. Trimming took off 5 bases at V and 3 bases at J, with 14 bases between the two ends. Germline CDR1 and CDR2: SEHNR and FQNEAQ (reference sequence).

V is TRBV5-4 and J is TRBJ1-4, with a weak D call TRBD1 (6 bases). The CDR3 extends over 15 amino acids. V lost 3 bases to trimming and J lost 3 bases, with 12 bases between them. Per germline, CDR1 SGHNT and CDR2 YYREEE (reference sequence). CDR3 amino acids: CASSWEQGSNEKLFF. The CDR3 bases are TGTGCCAGCAGCTGGGAACAGGGATCTAATGAAAAACTGTTTTTT. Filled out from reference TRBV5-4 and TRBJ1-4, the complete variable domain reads ETGVTQSPTHLIKTRGQQVTLRCSSQSGHNTVSWYQQALGQGPQFIFQYYREEENGRGNFPPRFSGLQFPNYSSELNVNALELDDSALYLCASSWEQGSNEKLFFGSGTQLSVL.

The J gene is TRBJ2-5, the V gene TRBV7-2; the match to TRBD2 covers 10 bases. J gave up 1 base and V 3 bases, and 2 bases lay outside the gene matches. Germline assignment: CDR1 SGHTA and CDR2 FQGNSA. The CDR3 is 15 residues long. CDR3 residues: CASSLVAGGQETQYF. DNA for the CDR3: TGTGCCAGCAGCTTGGTAGCGGGAGGCCAAGAGACCCAGTACTTC.

The CDR3 here is CASSQDRTGGDEKLFF. Here the CDR3 DNA reads TGCGCCAGCAGCCAAGACCGGACAGGGGGCGATGAAAAACTGTTTTTT. The genes are TRBV4-3 and TRBJ1-4; TRBD1 aligns across 11 bases. The trim removed 0 bases at V and 6 bases at J, leaving 3 bases unmatched. The V gene's germline CDR1 is LGHNA and CDR2 YSLEER. The CDR3 consists of 16 residues.

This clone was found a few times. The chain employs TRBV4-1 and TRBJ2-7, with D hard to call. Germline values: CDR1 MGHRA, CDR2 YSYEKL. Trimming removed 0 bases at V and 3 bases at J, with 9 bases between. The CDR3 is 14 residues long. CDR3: CASSQDGRFYEQYF. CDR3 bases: TGCGCCAGCAGCCAAGATGGCAGGTTCTACGAGCAGTACTTC.

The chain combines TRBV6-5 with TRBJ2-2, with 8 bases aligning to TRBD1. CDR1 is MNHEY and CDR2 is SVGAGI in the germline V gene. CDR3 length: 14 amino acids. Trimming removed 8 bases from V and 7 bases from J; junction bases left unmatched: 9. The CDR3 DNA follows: TGTGCCAGCGGCGGCAGGGGGCGGGACGGGGAGCTGTTTTTT. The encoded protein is CASGGRGRDGELFF.

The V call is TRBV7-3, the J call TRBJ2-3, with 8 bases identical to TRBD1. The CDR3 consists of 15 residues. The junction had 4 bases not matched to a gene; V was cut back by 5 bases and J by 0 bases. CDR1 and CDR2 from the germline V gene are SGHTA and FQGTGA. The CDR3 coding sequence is TGTGCCAGCAGCGCGGACAGGGCTAGCACAGATACGCAGTATTTT. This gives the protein CASSADRASTDTQYF.

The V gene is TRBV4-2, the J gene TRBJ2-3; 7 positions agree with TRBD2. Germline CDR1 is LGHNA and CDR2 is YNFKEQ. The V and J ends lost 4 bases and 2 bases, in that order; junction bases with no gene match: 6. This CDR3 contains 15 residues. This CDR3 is CASSREAGVTDTQYF. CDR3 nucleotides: TGTGCCAGCAGCCGAGAGGCGGGAGTCACAGATACGCAGTATTTT.

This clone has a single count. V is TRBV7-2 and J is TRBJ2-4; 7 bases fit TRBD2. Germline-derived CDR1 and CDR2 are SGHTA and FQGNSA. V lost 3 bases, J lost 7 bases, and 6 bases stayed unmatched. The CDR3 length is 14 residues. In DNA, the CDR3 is TGTGCCAGCAGCTTCCCGGGGGGACTTAACATTCAGTACTTC. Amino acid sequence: CASSFPGGLNIQYF.

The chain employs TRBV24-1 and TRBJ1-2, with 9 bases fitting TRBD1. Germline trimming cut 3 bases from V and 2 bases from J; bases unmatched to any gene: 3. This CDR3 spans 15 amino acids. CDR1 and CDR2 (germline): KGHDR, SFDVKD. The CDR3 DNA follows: TGTGCCACCAGTGATGACAGGGGGACGAACTATGGCTACACCTTC. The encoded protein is CATSDDRGTNYGYTF.

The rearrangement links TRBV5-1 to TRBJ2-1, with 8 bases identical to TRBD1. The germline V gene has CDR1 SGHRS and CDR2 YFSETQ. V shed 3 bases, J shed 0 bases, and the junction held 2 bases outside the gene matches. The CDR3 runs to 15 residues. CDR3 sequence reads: CASSSTGVSYNEQFF. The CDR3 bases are TGCGCCAGCAGCTCGACAGGGGTCTCCTACAATGAGCAGTTCTTC.

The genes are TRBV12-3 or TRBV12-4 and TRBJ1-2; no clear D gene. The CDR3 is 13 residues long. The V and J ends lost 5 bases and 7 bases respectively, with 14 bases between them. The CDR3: CASSNDKYGGYTF. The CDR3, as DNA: TGTGCCAGCAGTAACGACAAGTATGGTGGCTACACCTTC.

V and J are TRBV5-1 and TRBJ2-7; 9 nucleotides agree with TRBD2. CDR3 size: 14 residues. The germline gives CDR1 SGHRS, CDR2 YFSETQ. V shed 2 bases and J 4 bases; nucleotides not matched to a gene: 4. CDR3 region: CASSFSGSSYEQYF. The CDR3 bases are TGCGCCAGCAGCTTTAGCGGGAGCAGTTACGAGCAGTACTTC.

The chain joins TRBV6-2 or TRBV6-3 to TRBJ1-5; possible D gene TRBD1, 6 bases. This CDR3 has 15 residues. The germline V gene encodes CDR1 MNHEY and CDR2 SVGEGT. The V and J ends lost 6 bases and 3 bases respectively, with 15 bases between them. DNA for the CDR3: TGTGCCAGCAGCACATTCACAGGGCCCAATCAGCCCCAGCATTTT. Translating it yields CASSTFTGPNQPQHF.

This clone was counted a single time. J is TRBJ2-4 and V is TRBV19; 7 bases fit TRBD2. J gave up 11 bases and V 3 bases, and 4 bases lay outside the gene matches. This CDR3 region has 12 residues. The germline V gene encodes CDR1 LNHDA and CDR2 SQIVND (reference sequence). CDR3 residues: CASSMAGEVQYF. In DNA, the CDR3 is TGTGCCAGTAGTATGGCGGGGGAGGTTCAGTACTTC.